Below, 7 T cell receptor beta chains from the same sample are listed, as sequenced in a study of OX40 agonist ivuxolimab in advanced cancers. Assay used: immunoSEQ multiplex PCR; TCRdb lists only in-frame clones, some missing. The profile shows approximately 69,000 clones, 88% of them singletons. The sample here was CD4+ or CD8+ T cells sorted from blood, taken in a trial of the OX40 agonist ivuxolimab. The receptors stem from an adult with an advanced solid tumor such as melanoma, head and neck, liver or kidney cancer.

This chain connects TRBV23-1 to TRBJ2-1; D is perhaps TRBD1 (6 bases). TRBV23-1 is an open reading frame whose function is uncertain. Trimming cost V 6 bases and J 6 bases, with 9 bases left between them. CDR3 size: 12 residues. The CDR3 reads CASSRGGNEQFF. The CDR3 bases are TGCGCCAGCAGCCGAGGGGGCAATGAGCAGTTCTTC.

The chain has TRBV7-8 and TRBJ2-1; 12 bases are a match to TRBD2. This CDR3 region has 17 residues. Germline assignment: CDR1 SGHVS and CDR2 FQNEAQ. Germline trimming cut 5 bases from V and 2 bases from J; bases unmatched to any gene: 7. DNA for the CDR3: TGTGCCAGCAGCCCCCGGACTAGCGGGGACACCTACAATGAGCAGTTCTTC. Its translation: CASSPRTSGDTYNEQFF.

The chain recombines TRBV9 with TRBJ2-2; D call uncertain. Germline loops: CDR1 SGDLS, CDR2 YYNGEE. This CDR3 is 14 amino acids long. The germline V and J ends were trimmed by 2 bases and 0 bases, with 5 bases remaining between them. The CDR3 loop reads CASSVGPNTGELFF. CDR3 nucleotide sequence: TGTGCCAGCAGCGTCGGGCCGAACACCGGGGAGCTGTTTTTT. Full variable domain (outside the CDR3, taken from reference TRBV9 and TRBJ2-2): DSGVTQTPKHLITATGQRVTLRCSPRSGDLSVYWYQQSLDQGLQFLIQYYNGEERAKGNILERFSAQQFPDLHSELNLSSLELGDSALYFCASSVGPNTGELFFGEGSRLTVL.

Of note for this clone: An end of the junction does not agree with germline; a read error may underlie this. This chain uses TRBV7-7 with TRBJ2-1, with TRBD2 matching over 14 bases. The CDR3 is 14 amino acids. Germline loops: CDR1 SSHAT, CDR2 FNYEAQ (reference sequence). DNA of the CDR3: TGTGCTAGCAGCTCGGGACTAGCGGGGGCCGAGCAGTTCTTC. It encodes CASSSGLAGAEQFF. Looking up the rest from reference TRBV7-7 and TRBJ2-1 gives the full variable domain: GAGVSQSPRYKVTKRGQDVTLRCDPISSHATLYWYQQALGQGPEFLTYFNYEAQPDKSGLPSDRFSAERPEGSISTLTIQRTEQRDSAMYRCASSSGLAGAEQFFGPGTRLTVL.

This chain uses TRBV11-2 with TRBJ1-6, with D maybe TRBD1 (5 bases). The germline V gene encodes CDR1 SGHAT and CDR2 FQNNGV. V was trimmed by 1 base and J by 7 bases, leaving 11 bases between them. This CDR3 has 15 residues. This CDR3 reads CASSLGGPSNSPLHF. In DNA, the CDR3 is TGTGCCAGCAGCTTAGGGGGACCTTCGAATTCACCCCTCCACTTT.

In this sample, this clone turned up a few times. This chain connects TRBV29-1 to TRBJ2-2, with a possible D match to TRBD1 (5 bases). This CDR3 has 15 amino acids. Deletions cut 3 bases from V and 2 bases from J, with 13 bases between. The germline gives CDR1 SQVTM, CDR2 ANQGSEA. The CDR3 coding sequence is TGCAGCGTTGATATAGGGGTCCTAAACACCGGGGAGCTGTTTTTT. It is translated as CSVDIGVLNTGELFF.

This clone was counted between two and nine times. This sequence joins TRBV7-9 and TRBJ2-2, with 11 positions matching TRBD2. V gave up 5 bases and J gave up 4 bases; unmatched junction bases: 15. Germline assignment: CDR1 SEHNR and CDR2 FQNEAQ (reference sequence). The CDR3 is 19 residues long. The CDR3 is CASSESRLAGKRSTGELFF. DNA for the CDR3: TGTGCCAGCAGCGAAAGCCGACTAGCGGGGAAGCGTAGCACCGGGGAGCTGTTTTTT.